The clone carrying this T cell receptor beta chain was recorded a few times. Its antigen is as yet unknown. Trimming removed 3 bases from V and 1 base from J; junction bases left unmatched: 3. CDR1 is LGHNA, CDR2 YNFKEQ, per germline. CDR3 length equals 15 residues. The sample comes from a study of post-analysis software for immune sequencing data. Study summary: The disease courses spanned relapsing-remitting, secondary progressive and progressive-relapsing forms of multiple sclerosis.

Findings and limits, study-wide: The study found significantly lower normalized Chao1 diversity in multiple sclerosis patients than in controls. Five TRBV segments occurring more often in patients than controls included TRBV5-6, TRBV5-1 and TRBV20-1.

Sequencing libraries made from TCR beta cDNA carried unique molecular identifiers. cDNA molecules numbering about half a million came from approximately 1 to 10 million T cells. One entry per CDR3 protein results from TCRdb running MiXCR on the PCR reads. In the table there are roughly 650,000 distinct CDR3 sequences, 55% to 60% of which are singletons. Material for sequencing was blood. The source of this sequence is a girl between 2 and 10 years old with multiple sclerosis. This sequence joins TRBV4-2 and TRBJ2-3; 8 nucleotides agree with TRBD2. The CDR3 loop reads CASSQGLGRTDTQYF. In DNA, the CDR3 is TGTGCCAGCAGCCAGGGACTAGGTCGCACAGATACGCAGTATTTT.